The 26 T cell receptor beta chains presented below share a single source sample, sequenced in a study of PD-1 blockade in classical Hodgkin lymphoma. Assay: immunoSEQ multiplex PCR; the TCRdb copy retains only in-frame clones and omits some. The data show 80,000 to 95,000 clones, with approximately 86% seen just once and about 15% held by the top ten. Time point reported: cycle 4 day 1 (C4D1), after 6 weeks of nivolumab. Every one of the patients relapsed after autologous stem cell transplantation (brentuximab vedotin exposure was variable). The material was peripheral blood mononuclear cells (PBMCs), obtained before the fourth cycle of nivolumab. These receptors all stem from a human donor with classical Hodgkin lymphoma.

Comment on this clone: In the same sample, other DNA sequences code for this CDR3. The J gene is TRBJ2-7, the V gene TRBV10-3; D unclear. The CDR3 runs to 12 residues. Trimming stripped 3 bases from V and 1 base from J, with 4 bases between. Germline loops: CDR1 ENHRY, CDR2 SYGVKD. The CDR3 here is CAISESSYEQYF. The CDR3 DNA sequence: TGTGCCATCAGTGAATCTTCCTACGAGCAGTACTTC.

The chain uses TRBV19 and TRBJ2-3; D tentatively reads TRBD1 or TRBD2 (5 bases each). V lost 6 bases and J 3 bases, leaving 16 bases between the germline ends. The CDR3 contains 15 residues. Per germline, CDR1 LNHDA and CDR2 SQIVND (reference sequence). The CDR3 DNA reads TGTGCCAGTAGGGGACCTTGGGGGTCAACAGATACGCAGTATTTT. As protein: CASRGPWGSTDTQYF.

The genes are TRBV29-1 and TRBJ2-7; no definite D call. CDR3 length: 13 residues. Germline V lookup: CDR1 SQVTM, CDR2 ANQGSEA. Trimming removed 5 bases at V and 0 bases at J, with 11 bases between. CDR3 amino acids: CSVRGPHSYEQYF. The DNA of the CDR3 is TGCAGCGTTCGAGGACCCCACTCCTACGAGCAGTACTTC.

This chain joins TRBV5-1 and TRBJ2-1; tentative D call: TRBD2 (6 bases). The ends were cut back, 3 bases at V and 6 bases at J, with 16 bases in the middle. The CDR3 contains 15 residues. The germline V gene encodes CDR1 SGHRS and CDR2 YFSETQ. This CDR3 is CASSWARGLGNEQFF. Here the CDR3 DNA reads TGCGCCAGCAGCTGGGCGCGGGGTTTGGGCAATGAGCAGTTCTTC.

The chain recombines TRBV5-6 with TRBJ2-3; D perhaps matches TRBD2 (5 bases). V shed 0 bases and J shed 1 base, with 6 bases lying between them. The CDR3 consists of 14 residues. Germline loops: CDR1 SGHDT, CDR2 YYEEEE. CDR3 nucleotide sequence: TGTGCCAGCAGCTTGGTTAGCGGCACAGATACGCAGTATTTT. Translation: CASSLVSGTDTQYF.

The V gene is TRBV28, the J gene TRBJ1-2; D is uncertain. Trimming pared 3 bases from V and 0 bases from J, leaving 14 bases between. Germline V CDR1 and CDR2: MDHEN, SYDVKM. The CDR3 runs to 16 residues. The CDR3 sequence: CASSFEGFEANYGYTF. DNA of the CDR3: TGTGCCAGCAGTTTTGAGGGCTTCGAGGCTAACTATGGCTACACCTTC.

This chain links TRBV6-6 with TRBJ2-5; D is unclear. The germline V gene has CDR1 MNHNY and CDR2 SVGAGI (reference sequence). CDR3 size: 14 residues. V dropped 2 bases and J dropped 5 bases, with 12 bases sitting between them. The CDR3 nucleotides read TGTGCCAGCAGTTACGACCACCTGGGGGAGACCCAGTACTTC. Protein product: CASSYDHLGETQYF.

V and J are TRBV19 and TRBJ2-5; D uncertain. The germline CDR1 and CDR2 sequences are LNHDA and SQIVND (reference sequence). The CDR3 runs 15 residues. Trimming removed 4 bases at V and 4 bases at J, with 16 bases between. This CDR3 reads CASSTRSLSTETQYF. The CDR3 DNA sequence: TGTGCCAGTAGTACGAGGTCCCTCTCCACAGAGACCCAGTACTTC.

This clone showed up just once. As DNA, the CDR3 is TGTGCCAGCAGCTTGGATGGTACAGCCGGCTCCTACGAGCAGTACTTC. Its translation is CASSLDGTAGSYEQYF. The chain links TRBV5-8 to TRBJ2-7; D is undetermined. Germline V gives CDR1 SGHTS, CDR2 YDEGEE. The length of the CDR3 is 16 residues. The V end was cut by 0 bases, the J end by 0 bases, with 13 bases between.

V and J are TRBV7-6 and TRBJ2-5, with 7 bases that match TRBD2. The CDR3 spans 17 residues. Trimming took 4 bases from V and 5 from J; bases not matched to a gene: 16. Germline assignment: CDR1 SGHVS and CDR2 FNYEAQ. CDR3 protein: CASSSPRGGSPVETQYF. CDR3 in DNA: TGTGCCAGCAGCTCGCCGCGAGGCGGGAGTCCAGTGGAGACCCAGTACTTC.

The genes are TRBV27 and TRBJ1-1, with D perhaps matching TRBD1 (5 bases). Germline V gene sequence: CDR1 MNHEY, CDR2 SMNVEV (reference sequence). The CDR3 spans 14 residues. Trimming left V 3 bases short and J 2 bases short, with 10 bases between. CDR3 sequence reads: CASSFGGTNTEAFF. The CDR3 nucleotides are TGTGCCAGCAGTTTTGGGGGGACTAACACTGAAGCTTTCTTT.

The CDR3 DNA reads TGTGCCAGCAGCTTGGCCGGTGCAGCCGGGACTAGATGGTATTTT. This sequence encodes CASSLAGAAGTRWYF. The V gene is TRBV5-5, the J gene TRBJ2-3, with 8 bases matching TRBD2. Germline assignment: CDR1 SGHKS and CDR2 YYEKEE (reference sequence). With 0 bases clipped from V and 14 bases from J, the junction kept 14 bases outside the gene matches. The CDR3 extends over 15 amino acids.

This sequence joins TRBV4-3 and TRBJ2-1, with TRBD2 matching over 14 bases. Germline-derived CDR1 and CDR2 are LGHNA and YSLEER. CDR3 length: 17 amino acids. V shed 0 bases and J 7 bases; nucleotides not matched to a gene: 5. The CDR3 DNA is TGCGCCAGCAGCCAAGATGCGACTAGCGGGAGGGTAAATGAGCAGTTCTTC. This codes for CASSQDATSGRVNEQFF.

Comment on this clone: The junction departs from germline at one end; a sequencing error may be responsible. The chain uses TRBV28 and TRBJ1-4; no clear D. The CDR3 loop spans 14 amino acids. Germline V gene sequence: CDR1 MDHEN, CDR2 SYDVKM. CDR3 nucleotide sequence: TGTGCCAGCAGTACCGGGAGAACTGATGAAAAACTGTTTTTT. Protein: CASSTGRTDEKLFF. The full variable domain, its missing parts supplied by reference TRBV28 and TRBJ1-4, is DVKVTQSSRYLVKRTGEKVFLECVQDMDHENMFWYRQDPGLGLRLIYFSYDVKMKEKGDIPEGYSVSREKKERFSLILESASTNQTSMYLCASSTGRTDEKLFFGSGTQLSVL.

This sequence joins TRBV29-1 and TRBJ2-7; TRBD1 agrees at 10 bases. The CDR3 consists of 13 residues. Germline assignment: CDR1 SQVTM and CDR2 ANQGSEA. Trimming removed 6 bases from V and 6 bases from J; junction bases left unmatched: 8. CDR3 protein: CSVTPGQGPEQYF. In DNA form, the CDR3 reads TGCAGCGTGACCCCGGGACAGGGGCCCGAGCAGTACTTC.

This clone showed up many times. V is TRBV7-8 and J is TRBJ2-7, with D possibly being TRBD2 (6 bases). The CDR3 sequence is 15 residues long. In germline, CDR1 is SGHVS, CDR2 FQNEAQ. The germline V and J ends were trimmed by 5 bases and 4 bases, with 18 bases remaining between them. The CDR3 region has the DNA TGTGCCAGCAGCCCCTACCCGGGGGTCCATTACGAGCAGTACTTC. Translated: CASSPYPGVHYEQYF.

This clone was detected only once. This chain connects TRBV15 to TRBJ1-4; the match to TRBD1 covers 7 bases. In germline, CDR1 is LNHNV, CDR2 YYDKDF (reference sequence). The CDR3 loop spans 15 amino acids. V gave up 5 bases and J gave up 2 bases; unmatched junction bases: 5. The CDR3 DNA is TGTGCCACCAGCGGGGGACAGTTTACTAATGAAAAACTGTTTTTT. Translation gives CATSGGQFTNEKLFF.

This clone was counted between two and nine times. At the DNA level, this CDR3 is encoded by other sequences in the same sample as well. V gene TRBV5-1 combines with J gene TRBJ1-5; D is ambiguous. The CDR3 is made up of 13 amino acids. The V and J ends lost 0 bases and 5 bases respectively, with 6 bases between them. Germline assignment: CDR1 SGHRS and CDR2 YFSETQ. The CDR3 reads CASSLGGDQPQHF. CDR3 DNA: TGCGCCAGCAGCTTGGGTGGAGATCAGCCCCAGCATTTT.

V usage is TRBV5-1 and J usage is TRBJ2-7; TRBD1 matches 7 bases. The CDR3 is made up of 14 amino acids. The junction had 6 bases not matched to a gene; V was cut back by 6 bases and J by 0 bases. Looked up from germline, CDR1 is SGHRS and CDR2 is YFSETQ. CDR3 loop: CASTRDSSSYEQYF. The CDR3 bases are TGCGCCAGCACGAGGGACAGTAGCTCCTACGAGCAGTACTTC.

The CDR3 DNA reads TGTGCCACCTCCCCGGGTCCAGGAAACACCATATATTTT. It specifies CATSPGPGNTIYF. This chain links TRBV15 with TRBJ1-3; D is unresolved. The CDR3 spans 13 residues. Trimming removed 8 bases from V and 4 bases from J, with 12 bases in between. Germline CDR1 and CDR2: LNHNV and YYDKDF (reference sequence).

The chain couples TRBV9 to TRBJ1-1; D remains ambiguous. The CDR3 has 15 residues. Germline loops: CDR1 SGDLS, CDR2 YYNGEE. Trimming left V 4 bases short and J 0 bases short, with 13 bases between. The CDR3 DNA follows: TGTGCCAGCAGCTTAGGCGGATTGATGAACACTGAAGCTTTCTTT. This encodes CASSLGGLMNTEAFF.

The CDR3 here is CASSPGQGGDEQYF. The CDR3 region has the DNA TGCGCCAGCAGCCCTGGACAGGGAGGAGACGAGCAGTACTTC. The chain is built from TRBV5-1 and TRBJ2-7, with TRBD1 matching 8 bases. The V gene's germline CDR1 is SGHRS and CDR2 YFSETQ. The CDR3 runs 14 residues. J lost 5 bases, V lost 4 bases, and 8 bases had no gene match. Drawing the rest from reference TRBV5-1 and TRBJ2-7, the complete variable domain is KAGVTQTPRYLIKTRGQQVTLSCSPISGHRSVSWYQQTPGQGLQFLFEYFSETQRNKGNFPGRFSGRQFSNSRSEMNVSTLELGDSALYLCASSPGQGGDEQYFGPGTRLTVT.

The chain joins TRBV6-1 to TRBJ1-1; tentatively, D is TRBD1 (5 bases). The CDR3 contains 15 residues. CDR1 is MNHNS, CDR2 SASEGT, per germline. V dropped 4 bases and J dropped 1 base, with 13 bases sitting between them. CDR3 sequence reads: CASSAFGQTNTEAFF. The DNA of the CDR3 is TGTGCCAGCAGTGCCTTCGGACAAACGAACACTGAAGCTTTCTTT.

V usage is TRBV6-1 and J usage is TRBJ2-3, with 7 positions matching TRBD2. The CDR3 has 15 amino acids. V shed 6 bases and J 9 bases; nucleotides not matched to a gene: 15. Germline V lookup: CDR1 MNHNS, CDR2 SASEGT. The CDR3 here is CASSLPTPRGDTQYF. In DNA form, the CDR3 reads TGTGCCAGCAGCCTACCTACCCCCCGGGGGGACACGCAGTATTTT.

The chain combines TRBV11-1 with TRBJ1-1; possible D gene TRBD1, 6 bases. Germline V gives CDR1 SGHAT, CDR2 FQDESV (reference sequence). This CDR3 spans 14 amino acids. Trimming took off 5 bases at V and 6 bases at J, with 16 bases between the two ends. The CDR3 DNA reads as TGTGCCAGCAGCCTCCGTACAGGGATCGCTGAAGCTTTCTTT. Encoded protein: CASSLRTGIAEAFF.

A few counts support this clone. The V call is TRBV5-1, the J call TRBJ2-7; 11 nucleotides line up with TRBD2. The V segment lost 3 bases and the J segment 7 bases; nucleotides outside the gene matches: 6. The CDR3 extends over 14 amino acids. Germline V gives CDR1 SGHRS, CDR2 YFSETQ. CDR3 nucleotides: TGCGCCAGCAGCTCTCTCGGGACTAGCGGTGAGCAGTACTTC. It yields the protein CASSSLGTSGEQYF.